This T cell receptor (beta chain) was documented in a study of monozygotic twins with inflammatory bowel disease. In germline, CDR1 is SGDLS, CDR2 YYNGEE. The CDR3 has 15 residues. TCRdb reworked the 5' RACE reads into one entry per CDR3 protein, no DNA. This sample carries roughly 330,000 distinct CDR3 sequences, with around 2% going to the ten biggest clones. The TCR originated in a human donor with ulcerative colitis or Crohn's disease, or a healthy co-twin of an affected twin (not recorded which). V is TRBV9 and J is TRBJ2-1; TCRdb indicates TRBD1, and absent DNA this call remains unverified. Sequences were obtained from blood. CDR3 amino acids: CASSVGPTGAYEQFF.